This section outlines one TCR beta chain sequence together with its context. This record belongs to a study of patients and donors after allogeneic stem cell transplantation. The CDR3 loop spans 15 amino acids. Trimming took 1 base from V and 6 from J, leaving 15 bases between them. MiXCR, run by TCRdb on the RT-PCR reads, gives a single entry per CDR3 protein. The sample has approximately 200,000 distinct CDR3 sequences, roughly two fifths seen once; the top ten hold around 10%. The chain recombines TRBV12-3 or TRBV12-4 with TRBJ1-1; D perhaps matches TRBD1 (5 bases). Sequencing was performed on blood, either unsorted or a sorted T cell fraction (not recorded which). The clonotype was recovered from a human donor who was either an allogeneic HSCT recipient or a stem cell or donor lymphocyte infusion donor (not recorded which). It is not recorded whose cells these are; they may come from a transplant donor. The CDR3 reads CASSLGGAGNSEAFF. CDR3 sequence (DNA): TGTGCCAGCAGTTTAGGAGGGGCTGGTAATTCTGAAGCTTTCTTT.